This T cell receptor (beta chain) was sequenced in a study of blood T cells in healthy people across ages. The CDR3 is made up of 12 amino acids. CDR1 MNHEY and CDR2 SVGAGI come from the germline V gene. Trimming pared 6 bases from V and 11 bases from J, leaving 14 bases between. Using a J-beta primer mix together with a sample-barcoded 5' primer, a second PCR was run for roughly 6 to 12 cycles. TCRdb reprocessed the 5' RACE reads with MiXCR, giving one entry per CDR3 protein. Of hundreds of thousands of distinct CDR3 sequences in the sample, around 38% are singletons; the top ten hold 25% to 35%. This sequence was found in a man older than 75 in good health. The genes are TRBV6-5 and TRBJ2-1; tentatively, D is TRBD2 (6 bases). The sequenced material came from blood. The CDR3 here is CASSPLAGKQFF. The CDR3 DNA is TGTGCCAGCAGCCCCCTTGCGGGAAAGCAGTTCTTC.